The rows below give T cell receptor beta chains drawn from one sample of a study of Graves' ophthalmopathy and Graves' hyperthyroidism. One entry per CDR3 protein results from TCRdb running MiXCR on the multiplex PCR reads. The table includes around 400,000 distinct CDR3 sequences, around a fifth detected once. Sequencing was performed on peripheral blood. These TCRs come from a woman aged 18-29 years with stable Graves' hyperthyroidism. CDR3s include the opening cysteine and the closing phenylalanine or tryptophan. The order of the fields is CDR3 DNA, CDR3 protein, clone size, J gene, V gene, D gene. The D gene is left open where the match is weak. A row's size may be missing; if present it is once, few, many or a size class.

TGTGCCAGCAGTTACTCCGGCAGGGGTGGCTATGGCTACACCTTC CASSYSGRGGYGYTF many TRBJ1-2 TRBV6-5 -
TGCAGTGCTAGCCCCCAGTTAATTGGGGCCAACGTCCTGACTTTC CSASPQLIGANVLTF many TRBJ2-6 TRBV20-1 -
TGTGCCAGCAGTTACTCGGCCCCCTCTGGAAACACCATATATTTT CASSYSAPSGNTIYF many TRBJ1-3 TRBV6-5 -
TGTGCCAGCAGCTCGGGACAGGGGTTCACTGAAGCTTTCTTT CASSSGQGFTEAFF many TRBJ1-1 TRBV28 TRBD1
TGTGAGAGCAGTTTGGCCCTAAGCTCCTACGAGCAGTACTTC CESSLALSSYEQYF - TRBJ2-7 TRBV28 -
TGTGCCACTGGGACAGACTTGGTGGAGACCCAGTACTTC CATGTDLVETQYF many TRBJ2-5 TRBV19 TRBD1
TGTGCCAGCAGTTACTCGCGGACACCGAACACTGAAGCTTTCTTT CASSYSRTPNTEAFF many TRBJ1-1 TRBV6-5 -
TGTGCCAGCAGCTTAGTACAGTTGGCGGGAGGCTACGAGCAGTACTTC CASSLVQLAGGYEQYF many TRBJ2-7 TRBV7-2 TRBD2
TGTGCCACCAGCAAGGTGGGGTTCTATGGCTACACCTTC CATSKVGFYGYTF - TRBJ1-2 TRBV15 -
TGTGCCAGCAGTACGTTCTGGACGGTGCTCTCTACTAACTATGGCTACACCTTC CASSTFWTVLSTNYGYTF - TRBJ1-2 TRBV6-2/TRBV6-3 -
TGTGCCATCAGTGAGGCGGGAGAGGTCCACGAGCAGTACTTC CAISEAGEVHEQYF many TRBJ2-7 TRBV10-3 TRBD2
TGCAGTGCCCGACGAGGGACAGGGGATCAGCCCCAGCATTTT CSARRGTGDQPQHF - TRBJ1-5 TRBV20-1 TRBD1
TGCAGTGCTAGAGAGGGTAGTTGGAACTACGAGCAGTACTTC CSAREGSWNYEQYF few TRBJ2-7 TRBV20-1 -
TGTGCCACCAGTGAACACCGGACAGGGGGCGGCTACACCTTC CATSEHRTGGGYTF many TRBJ1-2 TRBV24-1 TRBD1
TGTGCCAGCAGTTTAGTGGGGGGAGGGCCAAGTATAGAGACCCAGTACTTC CASSLVGGGPSIETQYF many TRBJ2-5 TRBV12-3/TRBV12-4 TRBD2
TGCAGTGCTAGACCCCCGGGGGCGCCGGGAAACACCATATATTTT CSARPPGAPGNTIYF many TRBJ1-3 TRBV20-1 -